These 20 T cell receptor beta chains were all obtained from the same sample, sequenced in a study of memory CD4+ T cells and cytomegalovirus serostatus. TCRdb keeps only in-frame clones here, not all; method: immunoSEQ multiplex PCR. This table has 58,000 or so clones, roughly 77% appearing once. Single viable CD3+CD4+CD8-CD45RO+ cells were sorted as the memory CD4+ T cells. Input material: memory CD4+ T cells from blood. The receptors were gathered from an adult in good health and CMV-seropositive.

The CDR3 reads CASGLTSNTPGSGNTIYF. The CDR3 nucleotides are TGTGCTAGTGGTTTAACATCGAATACCCCAGGCTCTGGAAACACCATATATTTT. The J gene is TRBJ1-3, the V gene TRBV12-5, with unresolved D. The CDR3 runs 18 residues. V shed 3 bases and J shed 0 bases, with 18 bases lying between them. CDR1 and CDR2 (germline): LGHNT, FRNRAP. The complete variable domain, with remaining parts taken from reference TRBV12-5 and TRBJ1-3, reads DARVTQTPRHKVTEMGQEVTMRCQPILGHNTVFWYRQTMMQGLELLAYFRNRAPLDDSGMPKDRFSAEMPDATLATLKIQPSEPRDSAVYFCASGLTSNTPGSGNTIYFGEGSWLTVV.

This clone was seen only a few times. The chain uses TRBV19 and TRBJ1-5; D is uncertain. The germline gives CDR1 LNHDA, CDR2 SQIVND (reference sequence). V was clipped by 4 bases and J by 7 bases, with 14 bases between them. The CDR3 is made up of 14 amino acids. CDR3 region: CASSTPAGVQPQHF. DNA for the CDR3: TGTGCCAGTAGTACTCCCGCGGGAGTCCAGCCCCAGCATTTT.

This chain connects TRBV6-1 to TRBJ2-3; no clear D gene. The CDR3 loop spans 11 amino acids. Germline CDR1 MNHNS, CDR2 SASEGT. The V and J ends lost 6 bases and 3 bases respectively, with 4 bases between them. In DNA form, the CDR3 reads TGTGCCAGCAGCGTGACAGATACGCAGTATTTT. Amino acids: CASSVTDTQYF.

This chain uses TRBV28 with TRBJ1-1; D is unresolved. Trimming took 7 bases from V and 4 from J, leaving 16 bases between them. Germline CDR1 and CDR2: MDHEN and SYDVKM. The CDR3 spans 14 residues. This chain's CDR3 is CASINTRAGTEAFF. The CDR3 nucleotides read TGTGCCAGCATCAACACACGGGCGGGCACTGAAGCTTTCTTT.

The rearrangement uses TRBV7-9 and TRBJ1-4; TRBD1 matches at 8 bases. Germline lookup yields CDR1 SEHNR and CDR2 FQNEAQ (reference sequence). The CDR3 consists of 17 residues. J gave up 5 bases and V 5 bases, and 13 bases lay outside the gene matches. CDR3 DNA sequence: TGTGCCAGCAGCGAAGGACAGGGCGGGGGATTCAATGAAAAACTGTTTTTT. Its translation: CASSEGQGGGFNEKLFF.

This clone was recorded once. The rearrangement uses TRBV15 and TRBJ1-1; D is uncertain. V lost 0 bases and J 4 bases, leaving 15 bases between the germline ends. The germline gives CDR1 LNHNV, CDR2 YYDKDF (reference sequence). This CDR3 spans 16 amino acids. The CDR3 here is CATSRDLAHSGTEAFF. DNA of the CDR3: TGTGCCACCAGCAGAGATTTGGCACATTCGGGCACTGAAGCTTTCTTT.

V gene TRBV11-2 combines with J gene TRBJ2-3, with D perhaps matching TRBD1 or TRBD2 (5 bases each). In germline, CDR1 is SGHAT, CDR2 FQNNGV. The CDR3 length is 11 residues. Trimming shortened V by 6 bases and J by 4 bases, and 5 bases separated the two germline ends. The CDR3 protein is CASRGADTQYF. The CDR3 nucleotides read TGTGCCAGCAGGGGGGCAGATACGCAGTATTTT.

This chain uses TRBV30 with TRBJ1-5; D unresolved. Trimming removed 0 bases at V and 5 bases at J, with 5 bases between. The CDR3 runs 12 residues. The germline CDR1 and CDR2 sequences are GTSNPN and SVGIG (reference sequence). The CDR3 loop is CAWSVWDQPQHF. The CDR3 DNA is TGTGCCTGGAGTGTATGGGATCAGCCCCAGCATTTT.

The table lists this clone with a count of one. The chain recombines TRBV7-3 with TRBJ1-1; no definite D call. Between the trimmed V and J ends, which lost 5 bases and 4 bases, there was a span of 11 bases. The germline V gene has CDR1 SGHTA and CDR2 FQGTGA. This CDR3 comprises 13 residues. The CDR3 nucleotides read TGTGCCAGCAGCGTCTATGAGGGCACTGAAGCTTTCTTT. Amino acid sequence: CASSVYEGTEAFF.

The chain combines TRBV5-1 with TRBJ1-2; D possibly corresponds to TRBD1 (6 bases). Germline V CDR1 and CDR2: SGHRS, YFSETQ. The CDR3 has 14 amino acids. The V end was cut by 3 bases, the J end by 6 bases, with 15 bases between. The CDR3 nucleotides read TGCGCCAGCAGCTCTGGGGGCGCATATGATGGCTACACCTTC. This encodes CASSSGGAYDGYTF.

V gene TRBV2 combines with J gene TRBJ2-1, with a tentative D call TRBD1 (6 bases). V was pared by 2 bases and J by 5 bases, with 16 bases between. From germline, CDR1 is SNHLY and CDR2 FYNNEI. The length of the CDR3 is 16 residues. DNA of the CDR3: TGTGCCAGCAGTGAAAGGGGGTCCTTCAGCAACAATGAGCAGTTCTTC. This codes for CASSERGSFSNNEQFF.

The rearrangement joins TRBV7-9 to TRBJ2-4; 7 bases agree with TRBD2. The trim removed 0 bases at V and 0 bases at J, leaving 8 bases unmatched. This CDR3 contains 18 residues. Germline-derived CDR1 and CDR2 are SEHNR and FQNEAQ (reference sequence). The CDR3 is CASSLAVAGTTAKNIQYF. The CDR3 nucleotides read TGTGCCAGCAGCTTAGCAGTAGCGGGTACGACAGCCAAAAACATTCAGTACTTC.

CDR3 DNA sequence: TGTGCCAGCAGTTCCAGAACTAGTGGGGAGACCCAGTACTTC. The encoded protein is CASSSRTSGETQYF. This chain links TRBV27 with TRBJ2-5; tentative D call: TRBD2 (5 bases). V lost 4 bases, J lost 5 bases, and 14 bases lay in between. The CDR3 spans 14 residues. CDR1 is MNHEY and CDR2 is SMNVEV in the germline V gene (reference sequence).

The gene calls are TRBV29-1 and TRBJ1-2; D may be TRBD1 (5 bases). V dropped 5 bases and J dropped 6 bases, with 7 bases sitting between them. The CDR3 loop spans 10 amino acids. CDR1 and CDR2 (germline): SQVTM, ANQGSEA. CDR3 DNA sequence: TGCAGCGTTAAGACAGATGGCTACACCTTC. Translating gives CSVKTDGYTF.

The J gene is TRBJ2-3, the V gene TRBV10-3, with 10 bases lining up with TRBD2. V gave up 8 bases and J gave up 6 bases; unmatched junction bases: 5. Germline V lookup: CDR1 ENHRY, CDR2 SYGVKD. CDR3 size: 13 residues. In DNA form, the CDR3 reads TGTGCCATCCTAGCGGGAGACGGGGATACGCAGTATTTT. Translating gives CAILAGDGDTQYF.

The chain combines TRBV19 with TRBJ2-7; either TRBD1 or TRBD2 may supply D (5 bases each). The CDR3 has 14 residues. CDR1 is LNHDA, CDR2 SQIVND, per germline (reference sequence). Trimming stripped 5 bases from V and 0 bases from J, with 11 bases between. The CDR3 bases are TGTGCCAGTAGTGGGACCTACCTCTCCTACGAGCAGTACTTC. It codes for CASSGTYLSYEQYF.

The chain employs TRBV10-1 and TRBJ2-3, with TRBD1 identical over 7 bases. The CDR3 is 15 amino acids. CDR1 and CDR2 (germline): WNHNN, SYGVQD (reference sequence). V shed 5 bases, J shed 6 bases, and the junction held 11 bases outside the gene matches. The CDR3 reads CASSLYRDSKDTQYF. Written as DNA, the CDR3 is TGCGCCAGCAGTCTATACCGGGACAGTAAGGATACGCAGTATTTT.

The chain links TRBV6-5 to TRBJ2-3; D ambiguous. CDR1 and CDR2 from the germline V gene are MNHEY and SVGAGI. V dropped 2 bases and J dropped 4 bases, with 4 bases sitting between them. The CDR3 is made up of 12 amino acids. This CDR3 reads CASSYGSDTQYF. The CDR3 bases are TGTGCCAGCAGTTACGGCTCAGATACGCAGTATTTT.

This clone was observed a single time. The J gene is TRBJ1-2, the V gene TRBV30; 8 nucleotides line up with TRBD1. This CDR3 has 15 amino acids. CDR1 GTSNPN and CDR2 SVGIG come from the germline V gene (reference sequence). J was trimmed by 7 bases and V by 5 bases; bases with no gene match: 15. The CDR3 is CAWEAVLDRDGGYTF. The CDR3 nucleotides read TGTGCCTGGGAGGCGGTCCTGGACAGGGATGGTGGCTACACCTTC.

By its share, this clone is medium-sized. The chain combines TRBV7-8 with TRBJ2-2; the D gene is possibly TRBD2 (5 bases). The length of the CDR3 is 20 residues. CDR1 and CDR2 from the germline V gene are SGHVS and FQNEAQ. V shed 2 bases and J shed 2 bases, with 24 bases lying between them. CDR3 loop: CASSLPSVREIKSNTGELFF. The CDR3 DNA is TGTGCCAGCAGCTTACCCTCTGTCCGGGAAATCAAATCAAACACCGGGGAGCTGTTTTTT. The full variable domain, its missing parts supplied by reference TRBV7-8 and TRBJ2-2, is GAGVSQSPRYKVAKRGQDVALRCDPISGHVSLFWYQQALGQGPEFLTYFQNEAQLDKSGLPSDRFFAERPEGSVSTLKIQRTQQEDSAVYLCASSLPSVREIKSNTGELFFGEGSRLTVL.